This TCR beta chain is from a study of preoperative IRX-2 immunotherapy in early breast cancer. TCRdb's copy holds only in-frame clones and misses some; the assay was immunoSEQ multiplex PCR. This table has 10,000 to 15,000 clones, just over 90% appearing once. CDR1 is MNHEY, CDR2 SMNVEV, per germline (reference sequence). V was clipped by 6 bases and J by 5 bases; unmatched bases: 12. CDR3 length equals 15 residues. Treatment specified: preoperative locoregional IRX-2 cytokine immunotherapy. This clone was counted a single time. This clonotype originated in a human donor with breast cancer. This specimen was taken from a patient treated with IRX-2 immunotherapy. The rearrangement uses TRBV27 and TRBJ2-5; 7 positions match TRBD1. The CDR3 loop reads CASSQLGGGPETQYF. The CDR3 bases are TGTGCCAGCAGCCAACTAGGGGGCGGTCCGGAGACCCAGTACTTC.